Shown below are 13 T cell receptor beta chains from a single sample sequenced in a study of shared clonotypes between healthy human individuals. Repertoires were generated with immunoSEQ multiplex PCR, while TCRdb's copy carries only in-frame clones and drops some. The sample includes some 660,000 clones, 73% of them seen just once. Input material: memory CD4+ T cells sorted from blood. Subset meaning: CD45RA-negative fraction. Receptors were obtained from a woman aged 25-40 years in good health.

The V call is TRBV11-2, the J call TRBJ2-1; D perhaps matches TRBD1 (5 bases). The germline V gene has CDR1 SGHAT and CDR2 FQNNGV. CDR3 length equals 13 residues. V was trimmed by 4 bases and J by 12 bases, leaving 16 bases between them. CDR3 DNA sequence: TGTGCCAGCAGCTCGTTAGGGGAAGGACGGCAGTTCTTC. Its protein is CASSSLGEGRQFF.

This clone was detected once. The genes are TRBV11-2 and TRBJ1-3; D perhaps matches TRBD1 (5 bases). Trimming shortened V by 3 bases and J by 4 bases, and 19 bases separated the two germline ends. This CDR3 comprises 17 residues. The germline gives CDR1 SGHAT, CDR2 FQNNGV. The CDR3 sequence: CASSFVPRVITGNTIYF. The CDR3 region has the DNA TGTGCCAGCAGCTTTGTGCCCAGGGTAATTACAGGAAACACCATATATTTT.

The chain recombines TRBV11-2 with TRBJ2-5; 8 nucleotides align to TRBD1. The trim removed 5 bases at V and 11 bases at J, leaving 7 bases unmatched. Germline assignment: CDR1 SGHAT and CDR2 FQNNGV. This CDR3 is 12 amino acids long. The CDR3 DNA reads as TGTGCCAGCAGCATCGGGACAGGAGGACAGTACTTC. It is translated as CASSIGTGGQYF.

V and J are TRBV11-3 and TRBJ2-7; 9 bases are a match to TRBD2. Germline CDR1 reads SGHNT; CDR2 reads YENEEA. Trimming at V came to 3 bases and at J to 6 bases, leaving 6 bases not matched to a gene. The CDR3 totals 14 residues. The CDR3 spells CASSFTSGSSEQYF. The CDR3 region has the DNA TGTGCCAGCAGCTTCACTAGCGGGTCGTCCGAGCAGTACTTC.

This clone was observed once. The CDR3 here is CASSYSLGNDEQFF. The CDR3 nucleotides are TGTGCCAGCAGTTACTCTCTAGGCAACGATGAGCAGTTCTTC. This chain joins TRBV6-5 and TRBJ2-1; D is undetermined. V shed 0 bases and J shed 8 bases, with 11 bases lying between them. This CDR3 is 14 amino acids long. CDR1 MNHEY and CDR2 SVGAGI come from the germline V gene.

This sequence joins TRBV19 and TRBJ2-7; 11 bases line up with TRBD2. J lost 1 base, V lost 2 bases, and 4 bases had no gene match. This CDR3 has 16 amino acids. The germline V gene has CDR1 LNHDA and CDR2 SQIVND (reference sequence). Here the CDR3 DNA reads TGTGCCAGTAGTATACGACGGACTAGCGGGTCCTACGAGCAGTACTTC. Protein product: CASSIRRTSGSYEQYF.

This clone was seen at least ten times. The chain carries TRBV29-1 and TRBJ1-1, with D uncertain. V was trimmed by 7 bases and J by 2 bases, leaving 8 bases between them. Germline assignment: CDR1 SQVTM and CDR2 ANQGSEA. This CDR3 is 11 amino acids long. CDR3 DNA: TGCAGCGGGGGAATTAACACTGAAGCTTTCTTT. Its translation is CSGGINTEAFF.

The chain carries TRBV5-1 and TRBJ2-2, with 7 bases matching TRBD2. Trimming removed 4 bases from V and 4 bases from J; junction bases left unmatched: 7. The germline gives CDR1 SGHRS, CDR2 YFSETQ. The length of the CDR3 is 15 residues. CDR3 bases: TGCGCCAGCAGCGCTGGACTAGTATCCACCGGGGAGCTGTTTTTT. Its protein product is CASSAGLVSTGELFF. Complete variable domain (other parts from reference TRBV5-1 and TRBJ2-2): KAGVTQTPRYLIKTRGQQVTLSCSPISGHRSVSWYQQTPGQGLQFLFEYFSETQRNKGNFPGRFSGRQFSNSRSEMNVSTLELGDSALYLCASSAGLVSTGELFFGEGSRLTVL.

The rearrangement links TRBV6-1 to TRBJ2-7, with D unresolved. CDR1 is MNHNS and CDR2 is SASEGT in the germline V gene. The CDR3 contains 11 residues. V was shortened by 6 bases and J by 9 bases, with 12 bases between the two germline ends. In nucleotides, the CDR3 is TGTGCCAGCAGCCAGGAGATAGGGCAGTACTTC. Amino acids: CASSQEIGQYF.

The J gene is TRBJ2-1, the V gene TRBV18; no clear D gene. From germline, CDR1 is KGHSH and CDR2 LQKENI. There are 14 residues in the CDR3. The V end was cut by 3 bases, the J end by 4 bases, with 10 bases between. CDR3 sequence reads: CASSPAWMYNEQFF. CDR3 in DNA: TGTGCCAGCTCACCGGCCTGGATGTACAATGAGCAGTTCTTC.

The gene calls are TRBV7-6 and TRBJ2-7, with D unclear. From germline, CDR1 is SGHVS and CDR2 FNYEAQ. This CDR3 is 15 amino acids long. Trimming took 2 bases from V and 1 from J, leaving 12 bases between them. Written as DNA, the CDR3 is TGTGCCAGCAGCTTAACCGTGGACCGTTCCTACGAGCAGTACTTC. Translating gives CASSLTVDRSYEQYF.

This clone is a singleton in its sample. The CDR3 loop is CASSLARSAANTEAFF. In DNA form, the CDR3 reads TGTGCCAGCAGCTTAGCGCGATCGGCGGCGAACACTGAAGCTTTCTTT. The genes are TRBV7-8 and TRBJ1-1; D is undetermined. The germline CDR1 and CDR2 sequences are SGHVS and FQNEAQ. The CDR3 has 16 residues. With 0 bases removed from V and 1 base from J, the gap between germline ends came to 12 bases.

The rearrangement joins TRBV5-4 to TRBJ1-2; D perhaps matches TRBD1 (6 bases). This CDR3 region has 16 residues. The V end was cut by 0 bases, the J end by 4 bases, with 16 bases between. The germline V gene encodes CDR1 SGHNT and CDR2 YYREEE (reference sequence). The CDR3 DNA reads as TGTGCCAGCAGCTTGGGACGGGGGCGTGGGGTCTATGGCTACACCTTC. The encoded protein is CASSLGRGRGVYGYTF.